This T cell receptor (beta chain) comes out of a study of shared clonotypes between healthy human individuals. Broader study findings: The authors sampled blood alone, and tissue repertoires likely differ. The generation probabilities recorded for non-shared clonotypes fell below those of clonotypes shared by all four donors.

About this clone: Its antigen is not identified.

Data came from immunoSEQ multiplex PCR; TCRdb stores just in-frame clones and leaves some out. The data hold around 2.5 million clones, with roughly 93% observed a single time. V shed 5 bases and J shed 6 bases, with 11 bases lying between them. The CDR3 covers 12 residues. CDR1 and CDR2 (germline): SGHTA, FQGNSA. Material for sequencing was naive CD4+ T cells from PBMCs. As for subset: CD45RA+ positively selected. The chain uses TRBV7-2 and TRBJ2-7, with D possibly TRBD2 on 5 matching bases. This clonotype was obtained from a man aged 18-30 years in good health. Some clones in this sample may be carry-over from other donors' samples. The CDR3 sequence: CASSMGRGEQYF. The CDR3 nucleotides read TGTGCCAGCAGCATGGGGAGAGGCGAGCAGTACTTC.